This T cell receptor beta chain emerged from a study of T cell responses to AZD1222 COVID-19 vaccine. Per the germline V gene, CDR1 is SGHAT and CDR2 is FQNNGV. CDR3 length equals 13 residues. With 1 base clipped from V and 8 bases from J, the junction kept 3 bases outside the gene matches. Some clones are missing from TCRdb's copy, which holds only in-frame ones; the method was immunoSEQ multiplex PCR. The sample lists about 100,000 clones, 80% to 90% occurring once. The TCR sequence derives from an adult in good health. V gene TRBV11-2 combines with J gene TRBJ1-1, with 8 bases identical to TRBD1. Sequences were derived from peripheral blood, sampled on day 0 of AZD1222 vaccination. CDR3 sequence (DNA): TGTGCCAGCAGCTTAGCCCGGGACAGGGAAGCTTTCTTT. Translating it yields CASSLARDREAFF.